Below are 17 T cell receptor beta chains sequenced from a single sample in a study of shared clonotypes between healthy human individuals. Profiled with immunoSEQ multiplex PCR; TCRdb holds only in-frame clones, not every one. The data contain about 820,000 clones, about 92% of them singletons. Selected positively for CCR7 and CD45RO-negative, naive CD8 cells excluded terminally differentiated effector memory CD45RA+ cells. The sample was naive CD8+ T cells sorted from blood. These receptors all come from a man aged 25-45 years in good health.

The chain recombines TRBV21-1 with TRBJ2-1; TRBD2, the D gene given by the table, was not confirmed from the DNA. TRBV21-1 is a pseudogene locus. The CDR3 has 18 amino acids. This chain's CDR3 is CASSKLLVGGYPYNEQFF. The CDR3 coding sequence is TGTGCCAGCAGCAAATTGTTGGTGGGAGGGTATCCCTACAATGAGCAGTTCTTC.

This clone was seen a single time. The chain combines TRBV4-1 with TRBJ2-5; either TRBD1 or TRBD2 may fit D (6 bases each). The CDR3 extends over 14 amino acids. V gave up 0 bases and J gave up 4 bases, with 9 bases separating them. CDR1 is MGHRA, CDR2 YSYEKL, per germline. CDR3 sequence reads: CASSQEWGAETQYF. CDR3 DNA sequence: TGCGCCAGCAGCCAAGAATGGGGGGCAGAGACCCAGTACTTC.

The CDR3 bases are TGTGCCAGCAGCTTAGCTACAACTGAGCAGTTCTTC. The encoded protein is CASSLATTEQFF. This chain joins TRBV7-9 and TRBJ2-1, with D uncertain. The CDR3 covers 12 residues. CDR1 is SEHNR and CDR2 is FQNEAQ in the germline V gene (reference sequence). Trimming took off 0 bases at V and 9 bases at J, with 6 bases between the two ends.

A word on this clone: Within the sample, other DNA sequences also encode this same CDR3. The rearrangement joins TRBV27 to TRBJ2-3; D unclear. Trimming removed 6 bases from V and 0 bases from J, with 7 bases in between. The CDR3 is made up of 13 amino acids. The germline V gene has CDR1 MNHEY and CDR2 SMNVEV (reference sequence). Here the CDR3 reads CASRPPSTDTQYF. As DNA, the CDR3 is TGTGCCAGCAGACCTCCTAGCACAGATACGCAGTATTTT.

This chain joins TRBV9 and TRBJ1-1; D is possibly TRBD1 (5 bases). V gave up 0 bases and J gave up 4 bases, with 10 bases separating them. The germline V gene has CDR1 SGDLS and CDR2 YYNGEE. This CDR3 is 14 amino acids long. The CDR3 loop reads CASSVGGVATEAFF. The DNA for the CDR3 is TGTGCCAGCAGCGTAGGGGGGGTAGCCACTGAAGCTTTCTTT.

The chain couples TRBV19 to TRBJ2-3, with 9 bases fitting TRBD2. From germline, CDR1 is LNHDA and CDR2 SQIVND (reference sequence). The CDR3 length is 16 residues. V trimming: 3 bases; J trimming: 2 bases; junction bases outside the gene matches: 6. The CDR3 region has the DNA TGTGCCAGTAGTATTGTAGCGGGAGTGAACACAGATACGCAGTATTTT. As protein: CASSIVAGVNTDTQYF.

Comment on this clone: The same CDR3 also results from other DNA sequences found in this sample. This chain connects TRBV27 to TRBJ2-7, with D unresolved. This CDR3 contains 11 residues. Germline V gives CDR1 MNHEY, CDR2 SMNVEV (reference sequence). Deletions cut 3 bases from V and 4 bases from J, with 4 bases between. The CDR3 is CASSFGYEQYF. In DNA, the CDR3 is TGTGCCAGCAGTTTCGGGTACGAGCAGTACTTC.

The V and J genes are TRBV30 and TRBJ2-7, with D maybe TRBD2 (6 bases). CDR1 and CDR2 (germline): GTSNPN, SVGIG (reference sequence). This CDR3 has 12 residues. V lost 7 bases and J lost 2, with 12 bases in between. CDR3 bases: TGTGCCTTGGACGGAGGGGCCTACGAGCAGTACTTC. It is translated as CALDGGAYEQYF.

The chain is built from TRBV9 and TRBJ2-3; 13 bases match TRBD2. This CDR3 contains 18 residues. The J segment lost 0 bases and the V segment lost 3 bases, leaving 7 bases of the junction unmatched. Germline lookup yields CDR1 SGDLS and CDR2 YYNGEE. The CDR3 loop reads CASSATGLAGSSTDTQYF. The CDR3 DNA is TGTGCCAGCAGCGCGACGGGACTAGCGGGATCTAGCACAGATACGCAGTATTTT.

Remarks on this clone: Distinct nucleotide sequences in the sample also encode this CDR3. The gene calls are TRBV9 and TRBJ2-2, with D perhaps matching TRBD2 (6 bases). V was trimmed by 0 bases and J by 3 bases, leaving 6 bases between them. Germline V CDR1 and CDR2: SGDLS, YYNGEE. The CDR3 length is 14 residues. The CDR3 loop reads CASSVGGDTGELFF. CDR3 coding DNA: TGTGCCAGCAGCGTAGGGGGGGACACCGGGGAGCTGTTTTTT.

V gene TRBV7-9 combines with J gene TRBJ2-1; 8 bases are shared with TRBD2. The CDR3 length is 16 residues. The J segment lost 2 bases and the V segment lost 1 base, leaving 4 bases of the junction unmatched. The V gene's germline CDR1 is SEHNR and CDR2 FQNEAQ (reference sequence). DNA for the CDR3: TGTGCCAGCAGCTTAGGGTTAGCGGGGCCCTACAATGAGCAGTTCTTC. It is translated as CASSLGLAGPYNEQFF.

The chain carries TRBV27 and TRBJ2-2; D unresolved. V lost 3 bases and J 4 bases, leaving 6 bases between the germline ends. The CDR3 is 13 residues long. Germline-derived CDR1 and CDR2 are MNHEY and SMNVEV (reference sequence). The CDR3 bases are TGTGCCAGCAGTTTCTCATCCACCGGGGAGCTGTTTTTT. The encoded protein is CASSFSSTGELFF.

The rearrangement uses TRBV7-9 and TRBJ2-7; 10 positions agree with TRBD1. The V gene end was trimmed by 0 bases and the J gene end by 0 bases; junction bases not matched to a gene: 5. The germline V gene encodes CDR1 SEHNR and CDR2 FQNEAQ (reference sequence). The CDR3 totals 17 residues. The CDR3 region is CASSLAGTGDSSYEQYF. Written as DNA, the CDR3 is TGTGCCAGCAGCTTAGCGGGGACAGGGGATTCCTCCTACGAGCAGTACTTC.

This clone has more than one count but fewer than ten. The chain recombines TRBV15 with TRBJ2-7; 12 nucleotides agree with TRBD1. Trimming cost V 5 bases and J 4 bases; bases outside gene matches: 6. The CDR3 contains 15 residues. CDR1 is LNHNV and CDR2 is YYDKDF in the germline V gene (reference sequence). The chain's CDR3 is CATSSRDRGHYEQYF. As DNA, the CDR3 is TGTGCCACCAGCTCCCGGGACAGGGGGCATTACGAGCAGTACTTC. Combining the CDR3 with reference TRBV15 and TRBJ2-7 gives the whole variable domain DAMVIQNPRYQVTQFGKPVTLSCSQTLNHNVMYWYQQKSSQAPKLLFHYYDKDFNNEADTPDNFQSRRPNTSFCFLDIRSPGLGDTAMYLCATSSRDRGHYEQYFGPGTRLTVT.

The V gene is TRBV7-3, the J gene TRBJ2-1, with 10 bases fitting TRBD1. The CDR3 extends over 14 amino acids. V lost 3 bases and J lost 8; bases outside the gene matches: 4. From germline, CDR1 is SGHTA and CDR2 FQGTGA. This CDR3 reads CASSFGQGGYEQFF. The CDR3 coding sequence is TGTGCCAGCAGCTTCGGACAGGGGGGGTATGAGCAGTTCTTC. Drawing the rest from reference TRBV7-3 and TRBJ2-1, the complete variable domain is GAGVSQTPSNKVTEKGKYVELRCDPISGHTALYWYRQSLGQGPEFLIYFQGTGAADDSGLPNDRFFAVRPEGSVSTLKIQRTERGDSAVYLCASSFGQGGYEQFFGPGTRLTVL.

The V gene is TRBV11-2, the J gene TRBJ2-1; 8 positions agree with TRBD1. Unmatched junction bases numbered 7, after V lost 10 bases and J lost 8 bases. From germline, CDR1 is SGHAT and CDR2 FQNNGV. The CDR3 spans 12 residues. CDR3 protein: CANSWTGYEQFF. The CDR3 DNA follows: TGTGCCAACAGTTGGACAGGGTATGAGCAGTTCTTC. The complete variable domain, with remaining parts taken from reference TRBV11-2 and TRBJ2-1, reads EAGVAQSPRYKIIEKRQSVAFWCNPISGHATLYWYQQILGQGPKLLIQFQNNGVVDDSQLPKDRFSAERLKGVDSTLKIQPAKLEDSAVYLCANSWTGYEQFFGPGTRLTVL.

This chain uses TRBV7-9 with TRBJ1-5, with a possible D match to TRBD1 (5 bases). CDR1 is SEHNR, CDR2 FQNEAQ, per germline (reference sequence). V dropped 5 bases and J dropped 2 bases, with 10 bases sitting between them. The CDR3 consists of 14 residues. The DNA of the CDR3 is TGTGCCAGCAGCCCCGGGGCCCGCAATCAGCCCCAGCATTTT. Amino acids: CASSPGARNQPQHF.